Shown below are 27 T cell receptor beta chains from a single sample sequenced in a study of blood T cell repertoires in COVID-19. Clones were sequenced by immunoSEQ multiplex PCR, and TCRdb holds only the in-frame ones, with some missing. The sample yields about 140,000 clones, 85% to 90% seen once. The material sequenced was peripheral blood. These receptors were collected from a woman in her sixties or seventies with acute or convalescent COVID-19.

This chain joins TRBV7-2 and TRBJ2-4; the D gene is possibly TRBD1 (5 bases). The germline V gene has CDR1 SGHTA and CDR2 FQGNSA. The ends were cut back, 5 bases at V and 5 bases at J, with 13 bases in the middle. The CDR3 loop spans 14 amino acids. The CDR3 region is CASSPDRGENIQYF. In nucleotides, the CDR3 is TGTGCCAGCAGCCCCGACAGAGGCGAAAACATTCAGTACTTC. The variable domain in full, with the rest retrieved from reference TRBV7-2 and TRBJ2-4, is GAGVSQSPSNKVTEKGKDVELRCDPISGHTALYWYRQSLGQGLEFLIYFQGNSAPDKSGLPSDRFSAERTGGSVSTLTIQRTQQEDSAVYLCASSPDRGENIQYFGAGTRLSVL.

This clone was observed a single time. The CDR3 DNA reads as TGTGCCAGCAGCTCGTGGACAGCTACTAATTCACCCCTCCACTTT. It encodes CASSSWTATNSPLHF. The V and J genes are TRBV7-2 and TRBJ1-6, with D possibly being TRBD1 (6 bases). Germline-derived CDR1 and CDR2 are SGHTA and FQGNSA. The CDR3 spans 15 residues. V gave up 4 bases and J gave up 6 bases, with 13 bases separating them. The full variable domain, completed using reference TRBV7-2 and TRBJ1-6, is GAGVSQSPSNKVTEKGKDVELRCDPISGHTALYWYRQSLGQGLEFLIYFQGNSAPDKSGLPSDRFSAERTGGSVSTLTIQRTQQEDSAVYLCASSSWTATNSPLHFGNGTRLTVT.

The rearrangement uses TRBV13 and TRBJ1-6, with 7 bases fitting TRBD1. Germline V lookup: CDR1 PRHDT, CDR2 FYEKMQ (reference sequence). Trimming removed 7 bases from V and 6 bases from J; junction bases left unmatched: 9. The CDR3 consists of 15 residues. The CDR3 DNA reads as TGTGCCAGCACAATGGGTAGGGGGCCTAATTCACCCCTCCACTTT. It specifies CASTMGRGPNSPLHF.

The chain has TRBV7-2 and TRBJ2-2, with a tentative D call TRBD1 (6 bases). This CDR3 spans 18 amino acids. Trimming removed 0 bases from V and 2 bases from J, with 16 bases in between. Germline assignment: CDR1 SGHTA and CDR2 FQGNSA. The DNA for the CDR3 is TGTGCCAGCAGCTTAGCGACAGGAGTCCCTACCAACACCGGGGAGCTGTTTTTT. It is translated as CASSLATGVPTNTGELFF.

This clone was seen a single time. This sequence joins TRBV6-5 and TRBJ1-4; TRBD1 agrees at 10 bases. The CDR3 extends over 15 amino acids. V gave up 5 bases and J gave up 7 bases; unmatched junction bases: 7. Germline assignment: CDR1 MNHEY and CDR2 SVGAGI. CDR3 bases: TGTGCCAGCAGTCGGGCCGGGACAGGGGCTGAAAAACTGTTTTTT. It yields the protein CASSRAGTGAEKLFF.

The genes are TRBV4-3 and TRBJ1-2, with 7 bases identical to TRBD1. This CDR3 comprises 18 residues. V shed 0 bases, J shed 4 bases, and the junction held 14 bases outside the gene matches. Per germline, CDR1 LGHNA and CDR2 YSLEER. CDR3 region: CASSQDGPGGTFGYGYTF. The CDR3 nucleotides read TGCGCCAGCAGCCAAGATGGGCCAGGGGGAACATTTGGCTATGGCTACACCTTC.

CDR3 region: CASSLQQGTTYEQYF. CDR3 in DNA: TGCGCCAGCAGCTTACAACAGGGGACCACCTACGAGCAGTACTTC. The chain joins TRBV5-1 to TRBJ2-7; 7 positions match TRBD1. CDR1 and CDR2 from the germline V gene are SGHRS and YFSETQ. Trimming at V came to 2 bases and at J to 2 bases, leaving 7 bases not matched to a gene. The CDR3 totals 15 residues. Filled out from reference TRBV5-1 and TRBJ2-7, the complete variable domain reads KAGVTQTPRYLIKTRGQQVTLSCSPISGHRSVSWYQQTPGQGLQFLFEYFSETQRNKGNFPGRFSGRQFSNSRSEMNVSTLELGDSALYLCASSLQQGTTYEQYFGPGTRLTVT.

The rearrangement uses TRBV5-1 and TRBJ2-1, with 11 positions matching TRBD2. With 1 base clipped from V and 6 bases from J, the junction kept 6 bases outside the gene matches. The CDR3 extends over 16 amino acids. From germline, CDR1 is SGHRS and CDR2 YFSETQ. CDR3 in DNA: TGCGCCAGCAGCTTGTCGGGGACTAGCGGATTCAATGAGCAGTTCTTC. Protein product: CASSLSGTSGFNEQFF.

The chain is built from TRBV21-1 and TRBJ1-3; no DNA check was done on the table's D call, TRBD1. TRBV21-1 is classified as a pseudogene. There are 17 residues in the CDR3. The CDR3 DNA reads TGTGCCCATCTGTCCGGGACAGGTTCTCTCTCTGGAAACACCATATATTTT. Protein product: CAHLSGTGSLSGNTIYF.

This clone appeared once. A junction boundary mismatches the germline segment, possibly from a read error. J is TRBJ1-4 and V is TRBV7-7; D remains ambiguous. Germline CDR1 SSHAT, CDR2 FNYEAQ (reference sequence). The CDR3 runs to 16 residues. CDR3 region: CASSRSRQARNEKLFF. CDR3 bases: TGTGCTAGCAGCCGTTCTCGTCAAGCGCGAAATGAAAAACTGTTTTTT.

This rearrangement joins TRBV5-1 to TRBJ2-5; 7 bases fit TRBD1. CDR1 and CDR2 from the germline V gene are SGHRS and YFSETQ. CDR3 size: 15 residues. The V segment lost 1 base and the J segment 1 base; nucleotides outside the gene matches: 4. CDR3 region: CASSLQGVLQETQYF. The CDR3 coding sequence is TGCGCCAGCAGCTTGCAGGGGGTTCTCCAAGAGACCCAGTACTTC.

The CDR3 DNA reads as TGTGCCAGCAGCGTGTCTAGCGGGGGGGCGGGGGAGGCCCAGTACTTC. Residues: CASSVSSGGAGEAQYF. This chain joins TRBV7-8 and TRBJ2-5, with 12 nucleotides matching TRBD2. CDR1 is SGHVS, CDR2 FQNEAQ, per germline. V was pared by 5 bases and J by 9 bases, with 13 bases of the junction left unmatched. This CDR3 contains 16 residues.

The chain combines TRBV15 with TRBJ1-5; D remains ambiguous. The CDR3 sequence is 14 residues long. The V end lost 4 bases, the J end lost 0 bases, and 7 bases lay between the germline ends. Germline values: CDR1 LNHNV, CDR2 YYDKDF (reference sequence). The CDR3 reads CATSTRVSNQPQHF. In DNA, the CDR3 is TGTGCCACCAGCACCCGGGTTAGCAATCAGCCCCAGCATTTT.

The V call is TRBV13, the J call TRBJ2-7; 9 bases map to TRBD2. The CDR3 is 12 amino acids. Germline V gene sequence: CDR1 PRHDT, CDR2 FYEKMQ (reference sequence). V gave up 3 bases and J gave up 7 bases; unmatched junction bases: 1. The CDR3 DNA reads as TGTGCCAGCAGCTTTCTAGCGGGGGAGCAGTACTTC. Translated, it gives CASSFLAGEQYF. Using reference TRBV13 and TRBJ2-7 for the parts outside the CDR3, the full variable domain is AAGVIQSPRHLIKEKRETATLKCYPIPRHDTVYWYQQGPGQDPQFLISFYEKMQSDKGSIPDRFSAQQFSDYHSELNMSSLELGDSALYFCASSFLAGEQYFGPGTRLTVT.

This chain connects TRBV30 to TRBJ2-1, with 7 bases fitting TRBD2. Germline CDR1 GTSNPN, CDR2 SVGIG (reference sequence). The CDR3 sequence is 14 residues long. V was clipped by 3 bases and J by 5 bases; unmatched bases: 7. The CDR3 loop is CAWSEGLENNEQFF. The CDR3 nucleotides are TGTGCCTGGAGCGAAGGACTAGAAAACAATGAGCAGTTCTTC.

This chain links TRBV27 with TRBJ1-5; perhaps TRBD1 as D (5 bases). Deletions cut 5 bases from V and 6 bases from J, with 14 bases between. The CDR3 spans 14 residues. CDR1 is MNHEY and CDR2 is SMNVEV in the germline V gene (reference sequence). This chain's CDR3 is CASSRGSAVQPQHF. In DNA, the CDR3 is TGTGCCAGCAGTCGGGGGTCAGCTGTTCAGCCCCAGCATTTT.

This chain uses TRBV9 with TRBJ1-2; the D gene is possibly TRBD1 (5 bases). The CDR3 consists of 16 residues. From germline, CDR1 is SGDLS and CDR2 YYNGEE. V was shortened by 0 bases and J by 7 bases, with 19 bases between the two germline ends. The CDR3 DNA reads TGTGCCAGCAGCGTAGCCCCCACAGGTTCTAGTGGTGGCTACACCTTC. Its translation: CASSVAPTGSSGGYTF.

V is TRBV29-1 and J is TRBJ1-2; maybe TRBD1 (5 bases). This CDR3 spans 13 amino acids. Germline CDR1 reads SQVTM; CDR2 reads ANQGSEA. Trimming shortened V by 4 bases and J by 8 bases, and 17 bases separated the two germline ends. The CDR3: CSVGDVMEGGYTF. In DNA, the CDR3 is TGCAGCGTTGGTGATGTTATGGAGGGGGGCTACACCTTC.

The DNA of the CDR3 is TGTGCCATCAGTGAGTCGGGGACAGGGGGCAATCAGCCCCAGCATTTT. Translated: CAISESGTGGNQPQHF. The rearrangement links TRBV10-3 to TRBJ1-5; 10 nucleotides match TRBD1. Germline V lookup: CDR1 ENHRY, CDR2 SYGVKD. This CDR3 has 16 amino acids. With 0 bases clipped from V and 2 bases from J, the junction kept 1 base outside the gene matches.

The V call is TRBV28, the J call TRBJ2-5, with D maybe TRBD2 (6 bases). From germline, CDR1 is MDHEN and CDR2 SYDVKM. V lost 6 bases, J lost 5 bases, and 19 bases lay in between. The CDR3 contains 15 residues. CDR3 loop: CASSYSLAGGETQYF. In nucleotides, the CDR3 is TGTGCCAGCAGCTATTCACTAGCCGGCGGGGAGACCCAGTACTTC.

The chain recombines TRBV12-3 or TRBV12-4 with TRBJ2-4; D perhaps matches TRBD2 (5 bases). The CDR3 sequence is 12 residues long. The V gene lost 3 bases and the J gene lost 8 bases, with 8 bases spanning the gap. The CDR3 DNA follows: TGTGCCAGCAGTTTTAGAGGGCACATTCAGTACTTC. Its protein product is CASSFRGHIQYF.

Note on this clone: An end of the junction does not agree with germline; a read error may underlie this. CDR3 in amino acids: CASSLLAGETQYF. CDR3 nucleotides: TGTGCTAGCAGCTTACTAGCGGGGGAGACCCAGTACTTC. The chain carries TRBV7-7 and TRBJ2-5, with 10 nucleotides matching TRBD2. This CDR3 region has 13 residues. The germline V gene has CDR1 SSHAT and CDR2 FNYEAQ (reference sequence).

The chain uses TRBV2 and TRBJ1-5, with TRBD1 identical over 9 bases. Unmatched junction bases numbered 10, after V lost 6 bases and J lost 1 base. Germline assignment: CDR1 SNHLY and CDR2 FYNNEI. The CDR3 spans 17 residues. CDR3 coding DNA: TGTGCCAGCAGCCCCCCCCCGGGGACAGGGAGCAATCAGCCCCAGCATTTT. The encoded protein is CASSPPPGTGSNQPQHF.

The chain couples TRBV13 to TRBJ1-1; D call uncertain. Germline V lookup: CDR1 PRHDT, CDR2 FYEKMQ (reference sequence). The CDR3 runs to 14 residues. Deletions cut 9 bases from V and 3 bases from J, with 17 bases between. The CDR3 loop is CARAQRGVYTEAFF. DNA of the CDR3: TGTGCCAGAGCCCAGCGGGGAGTGTACACTGAAGCTTTCTTT.

The rearrangement uses TRBV5-4 and TRBJ2-3, with D perhaps matching TRBD2 (6 bases). The CDR3 totals 12 residues. Per the germline V gene, CDR1 is SGHNT and CDR2 is YYREEE (reference sequence). Trimming pared 4 bases from V and 3 bases from J, leaving 6 bases between. The CDR3 DNA reads TGTGCCAGCAGCGCGGGGACAGATACGCAGTATTTT. Translation: CASSAGTDTQYF.

This clone was seen more than once but under ten times. V and J are TRBV7-3 and TRBJ1-5, with D perhaps TRBD1 (5 bases). The CDR3 spans 14 residues. With 8 bases removed from V and 0 bases from J, the gap between germline ends came to 11 bases. The germline V gene has CDR1 SGHTA and CDR2 FQGTGA. CDR3 residues: CASQTEPSNQPQHF. The DNA of the CDR3 is TGTGCCAGCCAGACAGAACCTAGCAATCAGCCCCAGCATTTT.

Regarding this clone: This same CDR3 is encoded by further DNA sequences in the sample. The rearrangement links TRBV5-4 to TRBJ1-4; a possible D gene is TRBD1 (5 bases). V lost 5 bases to trimming and J lost 5 bases, with 10 bases between them. The CDR3 has 13 amino acids. The germline gives CDR1 SGHNT, CDR2 YYREEE (reference sequence). The CDR3 coding sequence is TGTGCCAGCAGTCTCCGGGGGAATGAAAAACTGTTTTTT. Translation gives CASSLRGNEKLFF.